The entry below gives a single TCR beta chain sequence along with its context. Its cognate antigen is unknown. From germline, CDR1 is SNHLY and CDR2 FYNNEI. The CDR3 totals 12 residues. The ends were cut back, 6 bases at V and 12 bases at J, with 17 bases in the middle. Profiling relied on immunoSEQ multiplex PCR, and the TCRdb table lists in-frame clones only, not all of them. The sample holds 2 million to 2.5 million clones, roughly 90% seen once. This entry belongs to a study of shared clonotypes between healthy human individuals. In the study overall: Each donor had three CD4 naive, three CD4 memory, two CD8 naive and one CD8 memory plate.

Regarding the study as a whole: Memory subsets had estimated richness that was generally smaller than that of naive subsets.

This rearrangement joins TRBV2 to TRBJ2-5; weak D call: TRBD1 (5 bases). Input material: naive CD4+ T cells from PBMCs. Specified subset: CD45RA+ positively selected. This clonotype originated in a man aged 18 to 29 in good health. Some clones in this sample may be carry-over from other donors' samples. CDR3 residues: CASSRAKDKKYF. CDR3 sequence (DNA): TGTGCCAGCAGCAGGGCAAAGGACAAAAAGTACTTC.